The rows below give T cell receptor beta chains drawn from one sample of a study of T cells in localized non-small cell lung cancer. Profiled with immunoSEQ multiplex PCR; TCRdb holds only in-frame clones, not every one. Of around 96,000 clones detected, around 90% appear once; the ten largest clones hold over 3.5%. This sample comprised PBMCs, obtained before any cancer treatment. The receptors shown here come from a woman aged 35 to 70 with stage II squamous cell lung carcinoma. Both conserved end residues are part of each CDR3. D genes are given only for firm matches. Some rows mark clone size as missing; the rest say once, few, many or name a class of expanded clone.

size: -; D: -; V: TRBV21-1; J: TRBJ2-5; CDR3: CASSPTGAGETQYF; DNA: TGTGCCAGCAGCCCCACAGGGGCTGGGGAGACCCAGTACTTC
size: once; D: TRBD2; V: TRBV7-8; J: TRBJ2-1; CDR3: CASSPSGGSNNEQFF; DNA: TGTGCCAGCAGCCCAAGCGGGGGGTCTAACAATGAGCAGTTCTTC
size: -; D: -; V: TRBV27; J: TRBJ1-1; CDR3: CASSPRGVVTEAFF; DNA: TGTGCCAGCAGTCCAAGAGGGGTGGTAACTGAAGCTTTCTTT
size: -; D: -; V: TRBV9; J: TRBJ1-2; CDR3: CASSARQGGGYGYTF; DNA: TGTGCCAGCAGCGCCCGTCAGGGAGGGGGGTATGGCTACACCTTC
size: once; D: TRBD1; V: TRBV19; J: TRBJ2-5; CDR3: CASSYRGKETQYF; DNA: TGTGCCAGTAGTTACAGGGGCAAAGAGACCCAGTACTTC
size: -; D: -; V: TRBV6-1; J: TRBJ2-1; CDR3: CASTSRVREDNEQFF; DNA: TGTGCCAGCACTTCGCGCGTAAGAGAGGACAATGAGCAGTTCTTC
size: -; D: -; V: TRBV4-1; J: TRBJ1-1; CDR3: CASSPTEAGNTEAFF; DNA: TGCGCCAGCAGCCCGACCGAAGCAGGGAACACTGAAGCTTTCTTT
size: once; D: TRBD1; V: TRBV11-3; J: TRBJ2-5; CDR3: CASSLGTGSQETQYF; DNA: TGTGCCAGCAGCTTAGGGACAGGTTCCCAAGAGACCCAGTACTTC
size: -; D: -; V: TRBV30; J: TRBJ1-1; CDR3: CAWTLSPNTEAFF; DNA: TGTGCCTGGACACTCAGTCCCAACACTGAAGCTTTCTTT
size: -; D: -; V: TRBV6-6; J: TRBJ2-2; CDR3: CASSYSWNTGELFF; DNA: TGTGCCAGCAGTTACAGCTGGAACACCGGGGAGCTGTTTTTT
size: -; D: -; V: TRBV19; J: TRBJ1-5; CDR3: CATKGRAGQPQHF; DNA: TGTGCCACAAAGGGCAGGGCGGGTCAGCCCCAGCATTTT
size: few; D: -; V: TRBV5-1; J: TRBJ2-5; CDR3: CASSLAGGETQYF; DNA: TGCGCCAGCAGCTTGGCCGGAGGGGAGACCCAGTACTTC
size: -; D: -; V: TRBV6-5; J: TRBJ1-4; CDR3: CASSYSTANNEKLFF; DNA: TGTGCCAGCAGTTACTCGACAGCTAATAATGAAAAACTGTTTTTT
size: -; D: -; V: TRBV7-9; J: TRBJ1-1; CDR3: CASSNSQTMNTEAFF; DNA: TGTGCCAGCAGCAACAGCCAAACTATGAACACTGAAGCTTTCTTT
size: -; D: TRBD1; V: TRBV5-1; J: TRBJ1-4; CDR3: CASSLKQDRGEKLFF; DNA: TGCGCCAGCAGCTTGAAACAAGACAGGGGAGAAAAACTGTTTTTT
size: -; D: -; V: TRBV6-1; J: TRBJ2-5; CDR3: CASSDPGTWVTQYF; DNA: TGTGCCAGCAGTGACCCAGGGACGTGGGTGACCCAGTACTTC
size: -; D: TRBD2; V: TRBV4-2; J: TRBJ2-1; CDR3: CASSQTSGGRNEQFF; DNA: TGTGCCAGCAGCCAAACTAGCGGGGGCCGCAATGAGCAGTTCTTC
size: -; D: -; V: TRBV16; J: TRBJ1-5; CDR3: CASSQSIGKDYSNQPQHF; DNA: TGTGCCAGCAGCCAATCGATCGGGAAGGATTATAGCAATCAGCCCCAGCATTTT
size: -; D: TRBD2; V: TRBV6-6; J: TRBJ2-1; CDR3: CASRIGLAGVNEQFF; DNA: TGTGCCAGCAGAATTGGACTAGCGGGAGTCAATGAGCAGTTCTTC
size: -; D: -; V: TRBV7-9; J: TRBJ1-5; CDR3: CASSHGGGVGQPQHF; DNA: TGTGCCAGCAGCCATGGTGGGGGGGTAGGCCAGCCCCAGCATTTT
size: -; D: TRBD1; V: TRBV6-6; J: TRBJ2-7; CDR3: CASSYGQGAHF; DNA: TGTGCCAGCAGTTACGGCCAGGGGGCACACTTC
size: -; D: TRBD1; V: TRBV5-1; J: TRBJ1-2; CDR3: CASSFGPRQGDNYGYTF; DNA: TGCGCCAGCAGCTTTGGCCCCCGACAGGGAGATAACTATGGCTACACCTTC
size: -; D: -; V: TRBV9; J: TRBJ2-2; CDR3: CASSEGTVTRTGELFF; DNA: TGTGCCAGCAGCGAGGGGACCGTTACGAGGACCGGGGAGCTGTTTTTT
size: -; D: -; V: TRBV28; J: TRBJ2-3; CDR3: CASSFDPGGFTDTQYF; DNA: TGTGCCAGCAGTTTCGACCCGGGGGGCTTCACAGATACGCAGTATTTT
size: -; D: -; V: TRBV2; J: TRBJ1-1; CDR3: CASSRMRGSDTEAFF; DNA: TGTGCCAGCAGTCGGATGAGGGGTTCGGACACTGAAGCTTTCTTT
size: -; D: -; V: TRBV13; J: TRBJ1-1; CDR3: CASSLGGSRLSTEAFF; DNA: TGTGCCAGCAGCTTAGGGGGGTCCAGGTTGAGCACTGAAGCTTTCTTT
size: once; D: -; V: TRBV7-2; J: TRBJ1-5; CDR3: CASSLGGFYSNQPQHF; DNA: TGTGCCAGCAGCTTAGGCGGTTTTTATAGCAATCAGCCCCAGCATTTT
size: -; D: TRBD1; V: TRBV5-1; J: TRBJ2-1; CDR3: CASSPHPTTGSFSSYNEQFF; DNA: TGCGCCAGCAGCCCTCACCCCACGACAGGGTCGTTTAGCTCCTACAATGAGCAGTTCTTC
size: -; D: -; V: TRBV5-6; J: TRBJ2-7; CDR3: CASRNPGGGSYEQYF; DNA: TGTGCCAGCAGAAATCCTGGTGGGGGATCCTACGAGCAGTACTTC
size: -; D: -; V: TRBV5-1; J: TRBJ1-5; CDR3: CASSLGGSSNQPQHF; DNA: TGCGCCAGCAGCTTAGGAGGGTCCAGCAATCAGCCCCAGCATTTT
size: -; D: TRBD1; V: TRBV19; J: TRBJ1-5; CDR3: CASSTSRTGNQPQHF; DNA: TGTGCCAGTAGTACCTCTCGGACAGGGAATCAGCCCCAGCATTTT
size: -; D: TRBD1; V: TRBV19; J: TRBJ1-5; CDR3: CASTVPGQNFQPQHF; DNA: TGTGCCAGTACCGTCCCGGGACAGAACTTTCAGCCCCAGCATTTT